Below are 12 T cell receptor beta chains sequenced from a single sample in a study of CXCR3-negative and CXCR3-positive naive CD8 T cells. The libraries of TRB cDNA were prepared using 5' RACE with UMI labels. From its re-call of the 5' RACE reads, TCRdb lists each CDR3 protein once, without DNA. This sample's clone table lists about 42,000 distinct CDR3 sequences. Sequenced material: naive CXCR3- CD8+ T cells from blood. The subset: CD45RO-CCR7+CD27+CD95- naive CD8+ T cells lacking CXCR3 (TNR3-). Source of these receptors: a human donor in good health. Some clones in this sample may be carry-over from other donors' samples.

The gene calls are TRBV18 and TRBJ2-7; TCRdb returns TRBD2, unconfirmable since there is no DNA. In germline, CDR1 is KGHSH, CDR2 LQKENI. CDR3 length: 15 amino acids. The CDR3 is CASSPASGISYEQYF.

The chain joins TRBV28 to TRBJ1-5. Germline CDR1 reads MDHEN; CDR2 reads SYDVKM. The CDR3 is 17 amino acids. The CDR3 here is CASSLVQAVLIVEPQHF.

This CDR3 is CASSQSATAGSTEAFF. The chain joins TRBV4-1 to TRBJ1-1. Looked up from germline, CDR1 is MGHRA and CDR2 is YSYEKL. This CDR3 spans 16 amino acids.

J is TRBJ1-3 and V is TRBV7-6; lacking DNA, the TRBD1 call made by TCRdb goes unchecked. The CDR3 extends over 15 amino acids. CDR1 is SGHVS and CDR2 is FNYEAQ in the germline V gene. The CDR3 sequence: CASSLALGPGNTIYF.

The rearrangement joins TRBV5-1 to TRBJ2-1. Germline V gene lookup returns CDR1 SGHRS and CDR2 YFSETQ. There are 16 residues in the CDR3. Here the CDR3 reads CASSLQAGSSYNEQFF.

This chain uses TRBV28 with TRBJ2-1; without DNA, the TCRdb call of TRBD1 cannot be checked. CDR3 length equals 16 residues. Germline V gives CDR1 MDHEN, CDR2 SYDVKM. CDR3 protein: CASREGTALLYNEQFF.

The rearrangement joins TRBV20-1 to TRBJ2-5; TCRdb outputs TRBD2, but without DNA this stays unchecked. The V gene's germline CDR1 is DFQATT and CDR2 SNEGSKA (reference sequence). The CDR3 length is 19 residues. CDR3: CSARVGTPRGRTIQETQYF.

The CDR3 sequence is CASSLTVGQGSTDTQYF. This chain joins TRBV7-9 and TRBJ2-3; TCRdb's assignment of TRBD1 cannot be checked, as there is no DNA. In germline, CDR1 is SEHNR, CDR2 FQNEAQ (reference sequence). The CDR3 has 17 amino acids.

The chain combines TRBV14 with TRBJ2-5; TCRdb returns TRBD1, unconfirmable since there is no DNA. Per germline, CDR1 SGHDN and CDR2 FVKESK. This CDR3 spans 13 amino acids. The CDR3 protein is CASSQSRAETQYF.

The chain recombines TRBV20-1 with TRBJ2-1. Germline V gene lookup returns CDR1 DFQATT and CDR2 SNEGSKA (reference sequence). The CDR3 extends over 17 amino acids. CDR3 in amino acids: CSARGFITGEVFDEQFF.

This clonotype counts as medium-sized by frequency. The V and J genes are TRBV7-9 and TRBJ2-1; the D call of TRBD1 rests on TCRdb alone, since no DNA is present to check it. This CDR3 region has 12 residues. CDR1 and CDR2 (germline): SEHNR, FQNEAQ (reference sequence). The CDR3 loop reads CASSPGLERSFF.

CDR3 residues: CASSAGQGLAGELFF. V and J are TRBV9 and TRBJ2-2; TCRdb's D gene call, TRBD1, goes unchecked for lack of DNA. This CDR3 spans 15 amino acids. The V gene's germline CDR1 is SGDLS and CDR2 YYNGEE.